Presented here are 18 T cell receptor beta chains from one specimen sequenced in a study of blood T cells in healthy people across ages (dated by TCRdb to the mid-2010s). Preparation of the library involved 5' RACE. The data were produced on an Illumina HiSeq 2500. A second PCR of about 6 to 12 cycles was performed with a sample-barcoded 5' primer and a J-beta primer mix. TCRdb itself trimmed the public reads at Q25 with fastp, ran MiXCR and retained productive beta chains. Rows are combined by CDR3 protein, so each entry shows the most common genes and DNA. In this sample the table shows over a million distinct CDR3 sequences, roughly 64% of which occur a single time. 6.7% of the sample is in the top ten clones. The sequenced sample was blood. Every receptor here comes from a man between 18 and 29 years old in good health.

The chain recombines TRBV9 with TRBJ2-5; D uncertain. Germline-derived CDR1 and CDR2 are SGDLS and YYNGEE. The V and J ends lost 4 bases and 1 base respectively, with 11 bases between them. The length of the CDR3 is 14 residues. CDR3 in amino acids: CASSFSPSQETQYF. The CDR3 DNA reads TGTGCCAGCAGCTTTAGCCCGAGCCAAGAGACCCAGTACTTC. Full variable domain (rest looked up from reference TRBV9 and TRBJ2-5): DSGVTQTPKHLITATGQRVTLRCSPRSGDLSVYWYQQSLDQGLQFLIQYYNGEERAKGNILERFSAQQFPDLHSELNLSSLELGDSALYFCASSFSPSQETQYFGPGTRLLVL.

This chain uses TRBV7-9 with TRBJ1-1; no definite D call. The CDR3 length is 11 residues. The germline V gene encodes CDR1 SEHNR and CDR2 FQNEAQ (reference sequence). The ends were cut back, 8 bases at V and 9 bases at J, with 13 bases in the middle. The CDR3 is CASLTSEQAFF. The CDR3 nucleotides read TGTGCCAGCCTTACTAGCGAACAAGCTTTCTTT. Filled out from reference TRBV7-9 and TRBJ1-1, the complete variable domain reads DTGVSQNPRHKITKRGQNVTFRCDPISEHNRLYWYRQTLGQGPEFLTYFQNEAQLEKSRLLSDRFSAERPKGSFSTLEIQRTEQGDSAMYLCASLTSEQAFFGQGTRLTVV.

The sample holds a few counts of this clonotype. The chain combines TRBV4-1 with TRBJ2-7, with 9 bases matching TRBD1. The CDR3 runs to 16 residues. J lost 0 bases, V lost 1 base, and 4 bases had no gene match. CDR1 and CDR2 (germline): MGHRA, YSYEKL. The CDR3 is CASSQVGTGNSYEQYF. As DNA, the CDR3 is TGCGCCAGCAGCCAAGTGGGGACAGGGAACTCCTACGAGCAGTACTTC.

V and J are TRBV24-1 and TRBJ2-3, with a weak D call TRBD2 (6 bases). V gave up 9 bases and J gave up 3 bases, with 15 bases separating them. The V gene's germline CDR1 is KGHDR and CDR2 SFDVKD. The CDR3 covers 14 residues. CDR3 sequence: CATPEGRRTDTQYF. The CDR3 DNA is TGTGCCACCCCGGAGGGGCGGAGAACAGATACGCAGTATTTT.

The rearrangement uses TRBV4-1 and TRBJ1-5; 9 nucleotides match TRBD1. The CDR3 consists of 17 residues. With 2 bases clipped from V and 1 base from J, the junction kept 6 bases outside the gene matches. Germline V gene lookup returns CDR1 MGHRA and CDR2 YSYEKL. CDR3 coding DNA: TGCGCCAGCAGCCAATGGACAGGGGCTGGCAGCAATCAGCCCCAGCATTTT. It specifies CASSQWTGAGSNQPQHF.

This clonotype was observed a few times. CDR3 amino acids: CASSLEFSEQYF. In nucleotides, the CDR3 is TGTGCCAGCAGCCTCGAATTTAGCGAGCAGTACTTC. V gene TRBV28 combines with J gene TRBJ2-7, with D unresolved. Deletions cut 6 bases from V and 6 bases from J, with 12 bases between. Germline V CDR1 and CDR2: MDHEN, SYDVKM. The CDR3 has 12 residues.

This clonotype is a singleton in its sample. The V and J genes are TRBV7-8 and TRBJ1-4; TRBD1 aligns across 9 bases. Germline V lookup: CDR1 SGHVS, CDR2 FQNEAQ. The CDR3 loop spans 15 amino acids. V gave up 5 bases and J gave up 8 bases; unmatched junction bases: 9. CDR3 bases: TGTGCCAGCAGCCCCTGGACAGGGGACGAGGAAAAACTGTTTTTT. Amino acid sequence: CASSPWTGDEEKLFF.

This clonotype occurred a few times. The V and J genes are TRBV6-5 and TRBJ2-7; the match to TRBD2 covers 7 bases. Germline V lookup: CDR1 MNHEY, CDR2 SVGAGI. The V gene end was trimmed by 4 bases and the J gene end by 6 bases; junction bases not matched to a gene: 9. The CDR3 runs to 14 residues. Written as DNA, the CDR3 is TGTGCCAGCAGTTTTGACAGCGGGATACGCGAGCAGTACTTC. This encodes CASSFDSGIREQYF.

The sample holds one count of this clonotype. This chain joins TRBV13 and TRBJ1-2; no reliable D call. The CDR3 length is 14 residues. The V gene's germline CDR1 is PRHDT and CDR2 FYEKMQ (reference sequence). V lost 8 bases and J lost 2, with 15 bases in between. Here the CDR3 reads CASPSRVSNYGYTF. DNA of the CDR3: TGTGCCAGCCCGTCCCGGGTTTCGAACTATGGCTACACCTTC.

The V call is TRBV6-1, the J call TRBJ1-2; D is uncertain. The germline V and J ends were trimmed by 3 bases and 4 bases, with 12 bases remaining between them. Germline V gene lookup returns CDR1 MNHNS and CDR2 SASEGT. CDR3 size: 14 residues. CDR3 sequence (DNA): TGTGCCAGCAGTGACAATTCCGGGAGCTATGGCTACACCTTC. Residues: CASSDNSGSYGYTF.

This clonotype has only a few counts. J is TRBJ2-1 and V is TRBV27; D is unresolved. V lost 5 bases and J lost 6, with 8 bases in between. Germline V gene lookup returns CDR1 MNHEY and CDR2 SMNVEV (reference sequence). This CDR3 contains 12 residues. CDR3 in DNA: TGTGCCAGCAGTGGTTTTATCAATGAGCAGTTCTTC. It encodes CASSGFINEQFF.

A remark on this clonotype: The junction does not match germline at one end; this may be a read error. The genes are TRBV7-9 and TRBJ2-5; weak D call: TRBD2 (5 bases). CDR1 and CDR2 (germline): SEHNR, FQNEAQ (reference sequence). The CDR3 contains 17 residues. The CDR3 region has the DNA TGTGTCAGCAGCTCCCTAGCAGACCCTTCCCCTATAGAGACCCAGTACTTC. Translated, it gives CVSSSLADPSPIETQYF. The entire variable domain, with the rest obtained from reference TRBV7-9 and TRBJ2-5, is as follows: DTGVSQNPRHKITKRGQNVTFRCDPISEHNRLYWYRQTLGQGPEFLTYFQNEAQLEKSRLLSDRFSAERPKGSFSTLEIQRTEQGDSAMYLCVSSSLADPSPIETQYFGPGTRLLVL.

The rearrangement uses TRBV7-9 and TRBJ1-1; D perhaps matches TRBD1 (5 bases). Germline loops: CDR1 SEHNR, CDR2 FQNEAQ (reference sequence). This CDR3 has 15 residues. V was clipped by 0 bases and J by 2 bases, with 10 bases between them. The CDR3 loop reads CASSLALGGNTEAFF. Here the CDR3 DNA reads TGTGCCAGCAGCTTAGCGCTGGGGGGAAACACTGAAGCTTTCTTT.

CDR3 nucleotides: TGCGCCAGCAGCGTGCGACAGGGGGGATCGAACACTGAAGCTTTCTTT. Protein sequence: CASSVRQGGSNTEAFF. This sequence joins TRBV5-1 and TRBJ1-1, with 9 positions matching TRBD1. Germline V gene data show CDR1 as SGHRS and CDR2 as YFSETQ. This CDR3 contains 16 residues. V was clipped by 4 bases and J by 1 base; unmatched bases: 8. Combining the CDR3 with reference TRBV5-1 and TRBJ1-1 gives the whole variable domain KAGVTQTPRYLIKTRGQQVTLSCSPISGHRSVSWYQQTPGQGLQFLFEYFSETQRNKGNFPGRFSGRQFSNSRSEMNVSTLELGDSALYLCASSVRQGGSNTEAFFGQGTRLTVV.

This clonotype was recorded a few times. The rearrangement uses TRBV28 and TRBJ2-7; D is ambiguous. The CDR3 loop spans 16 amino acids. The V and J ends lost 5 bases and 0 bases respectively, with 17 bases between them. Germline CDR1 reads MDHEN; CDR2 reads SYDVKM. This CDR3 is CASSITRVFASYEQYF. In nucleotides, the CDR3 is TGTGCCAGCAGTATAACCAGAGTTTTTGCCTCCTACGAGCAGTACTTC. Supplemented by reference TRBV28 and TRBJ2-7, the full variable domain reads DVKVTQSSRYLVKRTGEKVFLECVQDMDHENMFWYRQDPGLGLRLIYFSYDVKMKEKGDIPEGYSVSREKKERFSLILESASTNQTSMYLCASSITRVFASYEQYFGPGTRLTVT.

This clonotype has only a few counts. This chain uses TRBV15 with TRBJ1-6, with TRBD1 identical over 7 bases. The CDR3 runs 15 residues. Trimming cost V 0 bases and J 5 bases; bases outside gene matches: 1. CDR1 is LNHNV, CDR2 YYDKDF, per germline (reference sequence). CDR3 sequence reads: CATSREGTDNSPLHF. The CDR3 region has the DNA TGTGCCACCAGCAGAGAAGGGACAGATAATTCACCCCTCCACTTT.

The chain links TRBV7-2 to TRBJ2-7, with 8 bases lining up with TRBD2. Germline CDR1 SGHTA, CDR2 FQGNSA. The CDR3 totals 16 residues. Trimming took 3 bases from V and 5 from J; bases not matched to a gene: 12. The CDR3: CASSFYLGPGGDEQYF. The CDR3 DNA sequence: TGTGCCAGCAGCTTTTATCTGGGTCCCGGGGGGGACGAGCAGTACTTC.

The chain links TRBV7-9 to TRBJ2-3; TRBD2 matches 16 bases. The V gene end was trimmed by 4 bases and the J gene end by 3 bases; junction bases not matched to a gene: 10. The CDR3 has 19 residues. Germline CDR1 SEHNR, CDR2 FQNEAQ (reference sequence). CDR3 bases: TGTGCCAGCAGCTCGGGACTAGCGGGAGGGCCATTAGATACAGATACGCAGTATTTT. Its translation: CASSSGLAGGPLDTDTQYF.